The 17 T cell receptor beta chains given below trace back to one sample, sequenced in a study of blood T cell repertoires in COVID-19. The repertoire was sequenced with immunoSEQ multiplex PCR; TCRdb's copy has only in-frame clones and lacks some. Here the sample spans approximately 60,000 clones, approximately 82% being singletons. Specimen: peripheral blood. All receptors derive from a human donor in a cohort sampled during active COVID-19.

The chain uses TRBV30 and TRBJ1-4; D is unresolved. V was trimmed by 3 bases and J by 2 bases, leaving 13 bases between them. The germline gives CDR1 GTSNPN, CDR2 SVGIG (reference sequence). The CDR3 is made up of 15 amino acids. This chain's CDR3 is CAWSARGRTNEKLFF. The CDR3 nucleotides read TGTGCCTGGAGCGCGCGAGGTCGGACTAATGAAAAACTGTTTTTT.

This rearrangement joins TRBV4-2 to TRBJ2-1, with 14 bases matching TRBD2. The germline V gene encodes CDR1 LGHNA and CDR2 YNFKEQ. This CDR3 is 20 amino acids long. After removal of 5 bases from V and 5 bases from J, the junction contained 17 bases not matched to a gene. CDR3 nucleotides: TGTGCCAGCAGCACGCGACTAGCGGGAGGGCCCAACCAGCGGAACAATGAGCAGTTCTTC. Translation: CASSTRLAGGPNQRNNEQFF.

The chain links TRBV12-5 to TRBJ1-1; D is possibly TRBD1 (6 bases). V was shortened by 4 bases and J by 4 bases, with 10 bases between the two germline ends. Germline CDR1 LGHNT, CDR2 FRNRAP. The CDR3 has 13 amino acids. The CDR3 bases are TGTGCTAGTGGTTCCGACAGGAGCACTGAAGCTTTCTTT. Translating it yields CASGSDRSTEAFF.

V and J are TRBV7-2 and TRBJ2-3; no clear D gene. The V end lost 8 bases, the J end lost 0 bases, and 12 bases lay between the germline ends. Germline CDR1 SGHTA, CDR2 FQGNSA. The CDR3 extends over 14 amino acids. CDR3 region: CASSSRRSTDTQYF. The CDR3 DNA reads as TGTGCCAGCTCCTCCCGCCGGAGCACAGATACGCAGTATTTT.

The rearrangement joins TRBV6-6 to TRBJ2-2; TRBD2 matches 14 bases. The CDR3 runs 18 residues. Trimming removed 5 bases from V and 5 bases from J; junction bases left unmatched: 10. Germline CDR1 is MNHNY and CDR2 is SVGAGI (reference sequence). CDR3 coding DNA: TGTGCCAGCAGTCGCTCGGGACTAGCGGGAGCAGTAACCGGGGAGCTGTTTTTT. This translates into CASSRSGLAGAVTGELFF.

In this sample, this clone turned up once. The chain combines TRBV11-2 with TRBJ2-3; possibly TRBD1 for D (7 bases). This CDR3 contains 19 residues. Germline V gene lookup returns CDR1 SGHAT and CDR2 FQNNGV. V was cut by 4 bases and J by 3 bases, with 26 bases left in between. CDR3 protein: CASSYRRGGTQGRTDTQYF. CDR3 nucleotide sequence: TGTGCCAGCAGCTACCGCCGAGGGGGCACCCAGGGGAGGACAGATACGCAGTATTTT. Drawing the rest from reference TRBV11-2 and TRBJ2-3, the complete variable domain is EAGVAQSPRYKIIEKRQSVAFWCNPISGHATLYWYQQILGQGPKLLIQFQNNGVVDDSQLPKDRFSAERLKGVDSTLKIQPAKLEDSAVYLCASSYRRGGTQGRTDTQYFGPGTRLTVL.

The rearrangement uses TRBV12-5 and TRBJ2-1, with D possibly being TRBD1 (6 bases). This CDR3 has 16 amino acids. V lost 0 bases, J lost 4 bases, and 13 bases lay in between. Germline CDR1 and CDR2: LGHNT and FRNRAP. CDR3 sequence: CASGLVDRRWYNEQFF. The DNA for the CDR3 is TGTGCTAGTGGTTTGGTCGACAGGCGTTGGTACAATGAGCAGTTCTTC.

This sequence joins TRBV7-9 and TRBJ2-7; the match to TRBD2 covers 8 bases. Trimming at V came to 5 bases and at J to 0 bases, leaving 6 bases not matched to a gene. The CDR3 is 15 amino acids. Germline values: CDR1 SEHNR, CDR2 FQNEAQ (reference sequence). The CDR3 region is CASSPGSGSSYEQYF. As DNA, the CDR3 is TGTGCCAGCAGCCCCGGGAGCGGGAGCTCCTACGAGCAGTACTTC.

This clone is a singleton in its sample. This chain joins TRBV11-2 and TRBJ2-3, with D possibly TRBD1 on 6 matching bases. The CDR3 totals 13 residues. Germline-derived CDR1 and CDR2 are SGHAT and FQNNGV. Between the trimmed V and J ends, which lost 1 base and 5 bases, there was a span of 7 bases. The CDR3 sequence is CASSLAGVDTQYF. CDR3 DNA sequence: TGTGCCAGCAGCTTAGCAGGGGTAGATACGCAGTATTTT. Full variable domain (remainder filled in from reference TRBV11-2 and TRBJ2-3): EAGVAQSPRYKIIEKRQSVAFWCNPISGHATLYWYQQILGQGPKLLIQFQNNGVVDDSQLPKDRFSAERLKGVDSTLKIQPAKLEDSAVYLCASSLAGVDTQYFGPGTRLTVL.

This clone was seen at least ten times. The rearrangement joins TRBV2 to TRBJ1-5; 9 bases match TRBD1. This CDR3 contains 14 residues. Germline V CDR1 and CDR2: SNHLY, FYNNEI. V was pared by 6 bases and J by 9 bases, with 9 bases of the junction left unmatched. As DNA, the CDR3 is TGTGCCAGCAGGGAGGGACAGGGAGCCGGGCCCCAGCATTTT. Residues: CASREGQGAGPQHF.

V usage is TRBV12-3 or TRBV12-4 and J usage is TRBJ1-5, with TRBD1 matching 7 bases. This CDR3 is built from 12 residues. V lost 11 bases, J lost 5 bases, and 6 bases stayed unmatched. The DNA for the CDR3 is TGTGCCTCTCGACAGGGTGATCAGCCCCAGCATTTT. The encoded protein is CASRQGDQPQHF.

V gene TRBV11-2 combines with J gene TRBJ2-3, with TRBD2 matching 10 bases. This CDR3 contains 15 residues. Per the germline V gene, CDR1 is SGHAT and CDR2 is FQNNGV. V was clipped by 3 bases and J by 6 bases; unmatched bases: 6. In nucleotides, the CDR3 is TGTGCCAGCAGCTTCACTAGCGGGGCCGGGGATACGCAGTATTTT. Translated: CASSFTSGAGDTQYF.

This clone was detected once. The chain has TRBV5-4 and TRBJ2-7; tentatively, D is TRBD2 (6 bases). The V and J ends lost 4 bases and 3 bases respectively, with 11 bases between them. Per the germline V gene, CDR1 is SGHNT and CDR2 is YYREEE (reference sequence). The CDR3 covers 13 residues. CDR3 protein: CASSRGSFYEQYF. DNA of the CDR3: TGTGCCAGCAGCCGGGGGAGTTTCTACGAGCAGTACTTC.

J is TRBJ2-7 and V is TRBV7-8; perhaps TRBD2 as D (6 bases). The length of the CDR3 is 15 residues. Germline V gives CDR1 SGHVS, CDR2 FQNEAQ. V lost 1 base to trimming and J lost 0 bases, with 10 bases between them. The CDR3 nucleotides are TGTGCCAGCAGCTTAGTGGCGGGGAGCTCCTACGAGCAGTACTTC. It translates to CASSLVAGSSYEQYF.

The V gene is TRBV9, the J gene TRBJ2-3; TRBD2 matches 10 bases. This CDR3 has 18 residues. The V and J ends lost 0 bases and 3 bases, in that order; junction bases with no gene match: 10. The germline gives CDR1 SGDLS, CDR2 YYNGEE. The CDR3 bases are TGTGCCAGCAGCGTAGAGAGCGGGGGGGCACATTTAACAGATACGCAGTATTTT. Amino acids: CASSVESGGAHLTDTQYF.

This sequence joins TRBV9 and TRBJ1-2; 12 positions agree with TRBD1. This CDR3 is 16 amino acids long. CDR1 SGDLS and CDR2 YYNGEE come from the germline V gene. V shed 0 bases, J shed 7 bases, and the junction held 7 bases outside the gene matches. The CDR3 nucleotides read TGTGCCAGCAGCGTAGATCCGGGACAGGGGGCGACTGGCTACACCTTC. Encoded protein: CASSVDPGQGATGYTF.

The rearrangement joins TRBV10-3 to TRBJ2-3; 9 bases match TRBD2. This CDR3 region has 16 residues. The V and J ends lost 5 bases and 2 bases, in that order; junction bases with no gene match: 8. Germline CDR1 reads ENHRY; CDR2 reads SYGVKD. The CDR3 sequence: CAISPHSGGDTDTQYF. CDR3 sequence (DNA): TGTGCCATCAGTCCCCATAGCGGGGGAGACACAGATACGCAGTATTTT.